Sequencing of this TCR beta chain was carried out in a study of T-cell memory formation after mild COVID-19. In the study overall: Most TCR clusters belonged to a single donor.

Study-wide results and caveats: Pre-infection memory held some responding clones, suggesting pre-existing cross-reactive T cells responded. Among CD4+ contracting clones, most were CM and EM, and CD8+ ones EMRA. Day 15 to 85 contracting clones showed balanced CD4/CD8; day 15 to 37 expanders favored CD4+.

TCRdb analysed the 5' RACE reads with MiXCR anew, one entry per CDR3 protein. There are about 140,000 distinct CDR3 sequences in the sample; about 14% occur only once, and 13% to 15% lies in the top ten. Germline assignment: CDR1 DFQATT and CDR2 SNEGSKA (reference sequence). The junction had 9 bases not matched to a gene; V was cut back by 5 bases and J by 5 bases. This CDR3 contains 14 residues. The table lists this clonotype with a few counts. Its antigen is not known. V usage is TRBV20-1 and J usage is TRBJ2-1; 7 positions agree with TRBD1. The source of this sequence is an adult woman who had mild COVID-19 (a few samples of this study predate the infection). Cell type and time point are not known. The sequenced material came from PBMCs or a T cell subset sorted from them (not recorded which). The chain's CDR3 is CSAAPGQLDNEQFF. The CDR3 nucleotides read TGCAGTGCTGCCCCGGGACAGCTCGACAATGAGCAGTTCTTC.